Following are 3 T cell receptor beta chains from one sample sequenced in a study of blood T cell repertoires in COVID-19. Assay: immunoSEQ multiplex PCR; the TCRdb copy retains only in-frame clones and omits some. The data contain 60,000 to 65,000 clones, 72% of them singletons. Sequenced: peripheral blood. The source is a woman in her 70s with COVID-19, enrolled during active disease.

Concerning this clone itself: The sample has other DNA sequences that encode this CDR3 too. This rearrangement joins TRBV24-1 to TRBJ1-1, with D unclear. This CDR3 has 11 residues. Germline V gene data show CDR1 as KGHDR and CDR2 as SFDVKD. V was pared by 7 bases and J by 7 bases, with 9 bases between. CDR3 sequence (DNA): TGTGCCACCAGGCGGGGAGATGAAGCTTTCTTT. Protein sequence: CATRRGDEAFF.

The chain is built from TRBV27 and TRBJ1-4, with D maybe TRBD1 (5 bases). CDR3 length: 13 amino acids. Germline assignment: CDR1 MNHEY and CDR2 SMNVEV (reference sequence). Trimming stripped 4 bases from V and 6 bases from J, with 9 bases between. This chain's CDR3 is CASSYGGDEKLFF. The CDR3 DNA sequence: TGTGCCAGCAGTTACGGGGGAGATGAAAAACTGTTTTTT.

The gene calls are TRBV6-5 and TRBJ2-7; 7 positions agree with TRBD1. The V and J ends lost 0 bases and 6 bases, in that order; junction bases with no gene match: 2. The CDR3 has 13 amino acids. The germline gives CDR1 MNHEY, CDR2 SVGAGI. The CDR3 bases are TGTGCCAGCAGTTACTCTAGACAGGGCGAGCAGTACGTC. Encoded protein: CASSYSRQGEQYV.